The TCR beta chain described here comes from a study of immune evolution from preneoplasia to lung adenocarcinoma. This CDR3 is built from 11 residues. Germline V CDR1 and CDR2: ENHRY, SYGVKD. The ends were cut back, 11 bases at V and 9 bases at J, with 14 bases in the middle. Profiling relied on immunoSEQ multiplex PCR, and the TCRdb table lists in-frame clones only, not all of them. The data contain approximately 12,000 clones, around 86% of them singletons. The chain uses TRBV10-3 and TRBJ2-4; TRBD2 might be the D (5 bases). This TCR derives from a person between 65 and 80 years old with invasive lung adenocarcinoma. Sequencing was performed on FFPE invasive lung adenocarcinoma tissue. The chain's CDR3 is CASRGSSIQYF. The CDR3 coding sequence is TGTGCCTCCCGGGGTTCCAGCATTCAGTACTTC.